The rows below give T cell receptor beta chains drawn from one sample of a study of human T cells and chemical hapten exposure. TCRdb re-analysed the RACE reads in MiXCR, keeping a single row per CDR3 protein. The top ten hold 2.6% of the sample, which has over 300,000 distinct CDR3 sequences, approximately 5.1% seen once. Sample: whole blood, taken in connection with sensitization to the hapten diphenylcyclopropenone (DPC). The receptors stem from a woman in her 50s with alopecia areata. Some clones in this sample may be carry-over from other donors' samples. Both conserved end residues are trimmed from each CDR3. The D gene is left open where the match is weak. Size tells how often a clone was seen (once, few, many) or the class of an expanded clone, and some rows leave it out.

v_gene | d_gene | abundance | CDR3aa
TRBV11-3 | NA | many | ASSSRITDTQY
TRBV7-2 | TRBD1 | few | ASSSNPGQGASGYT
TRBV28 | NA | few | ASASGPLNEKLF
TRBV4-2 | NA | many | ASSRRDADTQY
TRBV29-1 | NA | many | SVAFRAGELF
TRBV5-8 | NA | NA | ASSLLDGFNQPQH
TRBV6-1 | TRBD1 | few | ASSQNRGQTEAF
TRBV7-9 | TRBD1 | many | ASTGQGTKNIQY
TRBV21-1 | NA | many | ASSVTQPQH
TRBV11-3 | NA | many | ASSEDAYNGQF
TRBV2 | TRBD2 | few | AIPGLAIVDTQY
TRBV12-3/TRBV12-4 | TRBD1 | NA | ASSLGQASFNYGYT
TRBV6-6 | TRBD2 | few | ASGRDGRGVTGELF
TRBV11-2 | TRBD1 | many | ASSLGTGGTY
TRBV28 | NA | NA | ASSFPAGFGYGYT
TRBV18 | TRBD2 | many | ASSPASGANFKNIQY